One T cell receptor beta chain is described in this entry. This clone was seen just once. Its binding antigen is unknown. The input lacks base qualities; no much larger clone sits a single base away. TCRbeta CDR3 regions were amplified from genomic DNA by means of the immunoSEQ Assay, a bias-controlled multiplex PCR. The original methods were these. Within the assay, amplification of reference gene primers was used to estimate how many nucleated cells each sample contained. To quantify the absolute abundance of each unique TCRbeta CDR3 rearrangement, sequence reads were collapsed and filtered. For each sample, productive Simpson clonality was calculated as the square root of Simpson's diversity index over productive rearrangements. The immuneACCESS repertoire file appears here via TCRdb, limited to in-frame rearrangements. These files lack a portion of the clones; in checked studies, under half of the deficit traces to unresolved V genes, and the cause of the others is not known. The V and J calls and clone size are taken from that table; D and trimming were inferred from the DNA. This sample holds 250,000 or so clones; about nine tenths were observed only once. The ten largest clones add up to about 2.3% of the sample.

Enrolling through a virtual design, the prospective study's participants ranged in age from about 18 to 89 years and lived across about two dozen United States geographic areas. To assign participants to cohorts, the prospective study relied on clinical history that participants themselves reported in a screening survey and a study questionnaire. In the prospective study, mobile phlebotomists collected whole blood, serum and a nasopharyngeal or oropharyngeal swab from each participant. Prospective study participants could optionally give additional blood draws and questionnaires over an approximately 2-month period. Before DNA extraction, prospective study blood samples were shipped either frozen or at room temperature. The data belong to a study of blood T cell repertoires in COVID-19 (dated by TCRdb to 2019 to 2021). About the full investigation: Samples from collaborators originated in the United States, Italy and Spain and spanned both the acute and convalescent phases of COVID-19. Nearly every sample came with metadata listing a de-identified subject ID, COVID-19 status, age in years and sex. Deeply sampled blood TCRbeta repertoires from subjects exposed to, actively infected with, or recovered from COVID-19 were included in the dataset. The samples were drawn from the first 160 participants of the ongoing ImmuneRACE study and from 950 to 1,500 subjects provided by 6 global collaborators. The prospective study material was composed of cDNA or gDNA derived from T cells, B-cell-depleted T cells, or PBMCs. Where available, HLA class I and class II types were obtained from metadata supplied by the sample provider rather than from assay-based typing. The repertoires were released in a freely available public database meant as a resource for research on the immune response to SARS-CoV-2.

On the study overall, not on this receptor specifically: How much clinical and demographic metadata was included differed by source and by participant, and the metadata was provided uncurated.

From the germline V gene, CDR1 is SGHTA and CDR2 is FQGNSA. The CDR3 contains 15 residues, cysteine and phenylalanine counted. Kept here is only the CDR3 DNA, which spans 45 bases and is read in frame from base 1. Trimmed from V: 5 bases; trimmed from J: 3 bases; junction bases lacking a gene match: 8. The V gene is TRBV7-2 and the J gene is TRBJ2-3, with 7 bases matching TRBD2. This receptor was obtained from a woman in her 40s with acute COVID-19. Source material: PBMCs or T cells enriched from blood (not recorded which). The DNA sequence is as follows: TGTGCCAGCAGCGCACGTGTCGGGAGGACAGATACGCAGTATTTT. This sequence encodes CASSARVGRTDTQYF.